Listed below are T cell receptor beta chains from one sample, sequenced in a study of STAT5B mutations in CD4+ large granular lymphocyte leukemia. Method: immunoSEQ multiplex PCR; TCRdb's copy keeps in-frame clones and lacks some. The sample contains 45,000 to 55,000 clones, around 70% of which appear only once. The specimen was CD4+ T cells from blood buffy coats. The receptor source for this set is a human donor in good health. Both conserved end residues are part of each CDR3. The D gene is left open where the match is weak. Rows may omit the clone size; those that give it use once, few, many or a size class.

>TRBV4-1|NA|16|TRBJ2-2|NA
CASSQDPRGMAGELFF
TGCGCCAGCAGCCAAGATCCCCGAGGGATGGCCGGGGAGCTGTTTTTT
>TRBV28|NA|15|TRBJ2-7|NA
CASSLPGVLSYEQYF
TGTGCCAGCAGTCTCCCGGGGGTCCTCTCCTACGAGCAGTACTTC
>TRBV11-3|NA|15|TRBJ2-1|NA
CASSLASSSYNEQFF
TGTGCCAGCAGCTTAGCAAGTAGCTCCTACAATGAGCAGTTCTTC
>TRBV19|NA|13|TRBJ1-3|NA
CASRPGTGNTIYF
TGTGCCAGTAGGCCCGGGACTGGAAACACCATATATTTT
>TRBV7-9|NA|13|TRBJ2-5|TRBD2
CASRLAGGETQYF
TGTGCCAGCAGACTAGCGGGGGGGGAGACCCAGTACTTC
>TRBV23-1|NA|16|TRBJ1-6|NA
CASSRFLGLGHSPLHF
TGCGCCAGCAGTCGGTTTCTGGGCCTGGGGCATTCACCCCTCCACTTT
>TRBV30|NA|13|TRBJ1-2|TRBD1
CAWTQGAGYGYTF
TGTGCCTGGACACAGGGGGCCGGCTATGGCTACACCTTC
>TRBV5-6|once|14|TRBJ2-3|NA
CASSLGPYADTQYF
TGTGCCAGCAGCTTGGGGCCCTACGCAGATACGCAGTATTTT
>TRBV19|once|13|TRBJ2-5|NA
CASRSGAEETQYF
TGTGCCAGTAGATCTGGGGCGGAAGAGACCCAGTACTTC
>TRBV4-2|NA|16|TRBJ2-4|NA
CASSQDVGVAKNIQYF
TGTGCCAGCAGCCAAGATGTGGGGGTTGCCAAAAACATTCAGTACTTC
>TRBV6-6|NA|14|TRBJ2-3|NA
CASTTGGASDTQYF
TGTGCCAGCACCACTGGGGGGGCCTCAGATACGCAGTATTTT
>TRBV5-1|NA|17|TRBJ2-1|TRBD2
CASSLRTSGGALNEQFF
TGCGCCAGCAGCCTCCGGACTAGCGGGGGGGCTTTGAATGAGCAGTTCTTC
>TRBV11-2|NA|15|TRBJ2-1|NA
CASSLDPSSYNEQFF
TGTGCCAGCAGCTTAGATCCAAGCTCCTACAATGAGCAGTTCTTC
>TRBV6-5|NA|14|TRBJ2-3|NA
CASSYGRGTDTQYF
TGTGCCAGCAGTTACGGTCGTGGTACAGATACGCAGTATTTT
>TRBV19|NA|15|TRBJ1-5|NA
CASATLGGGNQPQHF
TGTGCCAGTGCCACACTGGGTGGGGGCAATCAGCCCCAGCATTTT
>TRBV9|NA|14|TRBJ1-6|NA
CASSVGATNSPLHF
TGTGCCAGCAGCGTCGGGGCGACTAATTCACCCCTCCACTTT
>TRBV18|once|18|TRBJ2-7|TRBD2
CASSPNGGGRGISPEQYF
TGTGCCAGCTCACCCAACGGGGGGGGCAGGGGCATATCTCCCGAGCAGTACTTC
>TRBV19|NA|13|TRBJ2-7|TRBD1
CASSEQGAYEQYF
TGTGCCAGTAGTGAGCAGGGGGCCTACGAGCAGTACTTC
>TRBV7-6|NA|20|TRBJ2-1|TRBD2
CASSVRGGTSGGPSYNEQFF
TGTGCCAGCAGCGTTAGAGGGGGGACTAGCGGGGGCCCCTCCTACAATGAGCAGTTCTTC
>TRBV7-2|NA|16|TRBJ2-5|NA
CASSPSPGAAQETQYF
TGTGCCAGCAGCCCAAGCCCAGGGGCCGCCCAAGAGACCCAGTACTTC
>TRBV6-5|NA|11|TRBJ2-7|NA
CATAGRVEQYF
TGTGCCACGGCCGGCAGGGTCGAGCAGTACTTC
>TRBV9|NA|15|TRBJ2-5|TRBD1
CASSANQGQGETQYF
TGTGCCAGCAGCGCAAACCAGGGACAGGGGGAGACCCAGTACTTC
>TRBV5-6|once|15|TRBJ1-5|TRBD1
CASSSGTVSNQPQHF
TGTGCCAGCAGCTCCGGGACAGTTAGCAATCAGCCCCAGCATTTT
>TRBV6-1|NA|14|TRBJ1-5|TRBD1
CASSVTGGDQPQHF
TGTGCCAGCAGTGTGACAGGGGGCGACCAGCCCCAGCATTTT
>TRBV7-7|NA|15|TRBJ2-5|TRBD1
CASSPPGQGRETQYF
TGTGCTAGCAGCCCGCCGGGACAGGGGCGAGAGACCCAGTACTTC
>TRBV7-8|NA|14|TRBJ2-1|TRBD1
CASSLGDRPNEQFF
TGTGCCAGCAGCTTAGGGGACAGGCCTAATGAGCAGTTCTTC
>TRBV5-1|NA|14|TRBJ2-4|NA
CASSLDLAKNIQYF
TGCGCCAGCAGCTTGGACCTAGCCAAAAACATTCAGTACTTC
>TRBV7-2|NA|13|TRBJ2-1|TRBD1
CASNRGSYNEQFF
TGTGCCAGCAACAGGGGCTCCTACAATGAGCAGTTCTTC
>TRBV6-1|NA|15|TRBJ1-4|NA
CASSAQGATNEKLFF
TGTGCCAGCAGTGCCCAGGGCGCAACTAATGAAAAACTGTTTTTT
>TRBV6-5|NA|13|TRBJ1-6|NA
CASSRSNNSPLHF
TGTGCCAGCAGCCGTTCAAATAATTCACCCCTCCACTTT
>TRBV18|few|14|TRBJ1-1|NA
CASSPTEPNTEAFF
TGTGCCAGCTCACCGACAGAACCGAACACTGAAGCTTTCTTT
>TRBV9|once|14|TRBJ2-7|NA
CASSVGGAGGEQYF
TGTGCCAGCAGCGTAGGGGGGGCAGGAGGGGAGCAGTACTTC
>TRBV7-3|NA|13|TRBJ1-5|NA
CASSLMQGQPQHF
TGTGCCAGCAGCTTAATGCAGGGTCAGCCCCAGCATTTT
>TRBV6-6|few|13|TRBJ1-5|NA
CASKRPGDQPQHF
TGTGCCAGCAAGAGGCCCGGAGATCAGCCCCAGCATTTT
>TRBV9|NA|17|TRBJ2-3|NA
CASSVAPGRGSTDTQYF
TGTGCCAGCAGCGTCGCCCCCGGGCGGGGCAGCACAGATACGCAGTATTTT
>TRBV7-2|NA|15|TRBJ2-6|NA
CASSPSGAGANVLTF
TGTGCCAGCAGCCCATCGGGTGCTGGGGCCAACGTCCTGACTTTC